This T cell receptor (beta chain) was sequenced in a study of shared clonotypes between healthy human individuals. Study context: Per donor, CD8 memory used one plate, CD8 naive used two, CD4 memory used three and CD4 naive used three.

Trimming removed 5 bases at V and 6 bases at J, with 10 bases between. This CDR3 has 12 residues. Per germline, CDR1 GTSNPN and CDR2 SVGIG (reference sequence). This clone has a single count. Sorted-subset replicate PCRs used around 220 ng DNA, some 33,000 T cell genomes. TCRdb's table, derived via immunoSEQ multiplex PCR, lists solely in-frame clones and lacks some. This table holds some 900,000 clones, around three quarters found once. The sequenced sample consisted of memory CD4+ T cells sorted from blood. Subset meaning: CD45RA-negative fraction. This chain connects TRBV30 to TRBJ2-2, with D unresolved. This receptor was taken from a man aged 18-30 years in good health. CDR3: CAWRQIAGELFF. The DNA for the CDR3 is TGTGCCTGGCGCCAGATCGCCGGGGAGCTGTTTTTT.